This T cell receptor beta chain was recovered during a study of siplizumab effects on memory and regulatory T cells. Assay used: immunoSEQ multiplex PCR; TCRdb lists only in-frame clones, some missing. Found here are 100,000 or so clones, 80% to 95% of them singletons; the top ten hold about 0.16%. The receptor was derived from a human donor in good health. The specimen sequenced was non-Treg CD4+ T cells sorted from blood.

The DNA of the CDR3 is TGTGCCACCAGCAGAGAGGGTTCCGAGCAGTACTTC. Residues: CATSREGSEQYF. The chain employs TRBV15 and TRBJ2-7; D not resolved. The ends were cut back, 0 bases at V and 6 bases at J, with 6 bases in the middle. Germline V CDR1 and CDR2: LNHNV, YYDKDF (reference sequence). CDR3 size: 12 residues.